Below, 8 T cell receptor beta chains from the same sample are listed, as sequenced in a study of shared clonotypes between healthy human individuals. Some clones are missing from TCRdb's copy, which holds only in-frame ones; the method was immunoSEQ multiplex PCR. This table has under 650,000 clones, 90% to 97% appearing once. The specimen was naive CD4+ T cells sorted from blood. Subset denoted: CD45RA+ positively selected. The receptor source for this set is a woman between 25 and 40 years old in good health.

The rearrangement uses TRBV7-7 and TRBJ2-2; D gene unclear. CDR1 SSHAT and CDR2 FNYEAQ come from the germline V gene (reference sequence). The CDR3 sequence is 15 residues long. The germline V and J ends were trimmed by 4 bases and 6 bases, with 15 bases remaining between them. The CDR3 region is CASSSIGTYAGELFF. The CDR3 DNA reads TGTGCCAGCAGCTCGATAGGCACTTATGCCGGGGAGCTGTTTTTT.

The V gene is TRBV10-2, the J gene TRBJ1-2; D remains ambiguous. CDR3 size: 14 residues. V gave up 3 bases and J gave up 6 bases, with 14 bases separating them. The germline CDR1 and CDR2 sequences are WSHSY and SAAADI. DNA for the CDR3: TGCGCCAGCAGTGACATAGGGCGGGCGAATGGCTACACCTTC. It yields the protein CASSDIGRANGYTF.

The chain joins TRBV2 to TRBJ2-5, with 8 bases fitting TRBD2. Germline trimming cut 2 bases from V and 5 bases from J; bases unmatched to any gene: 10. From germline, CDR1 is SNHLY and CDR2 FYNNEI. This CDR3 contains 16 residues. As DNA, the CDR3 is TGTGCCAGCAGTGAATCCGCAGCGGGAGTTGTGGAGACCCAGTACTTC. Its protein is CASSESAAGVVETQYF. Full variable domain (missing parts from reference TRBV2 and TRBJ2-5): EPEVTQTPSHQVTQMGQEVILRCVPISNHLYFYWYRQILGQKVEFLVSFYNNEISEKSEIFDDQFSVERPDGSNFTLKIRSTKLEDSAMYFCASSESAAGVVETQYFGPGTRLLVL.

The J gene is TRBJ2-1, the V gene TRBV4-1, with 8 bases lining up with TRBD2. CDR1 is MGHRA, CDR2 YSYEKL, per germline. V trimming: 6 bases; J trimming: 4 bases; junction bases outside the gene matches: 11. The CDR3 has 16 amino acids. CDR3 sequence: CASSPNLAGPYNEQFF. CDR3 sequence (DNA): TGCGCCAGCAGTCCGAATCTAGCGGGTCCTTACAATGAGCAGTTCTTC.

The V gene is TRBV28, the J gene TRBJ2-7; tentative D call: TRBD1 (5 bases). CDR1 and CDR2 from the germline V gene are MDHEN and SYDVKM. CDR3 size: 14 residues. Trimming cost V 6 bases and J 7 bases, with 19 bases left between them. The CDR3 protein is CASSPARKGSEQYF. The CDR3 nucleotides are TGTGCCAGCAGCCCAGCCCGAAAGGGGTCAGAGCAGTACTTC.

The gene calls are TRBV7-9 and TRBJ2-7; no reliable D call. The germline V and J ends were trimmed by 3 bases and 3 bases, with 12 bases remaining between them. The CDR3 length is 14 residues. Germline values: CDR1 SEHNR, CDR2 FQNEAQ (reference sequence). The CDR3 region has the DNA TGTGCCAGCAGCTTGGGCAGGTCCCACTACGAGCAGTACTTC. Amino acid sequence: CASSLGRSHYEQYF.

This clone occurred a few times. This chain links TRBV18 with TRBJ1-2; D call uncertain. Deletions cut 1 base from V and 8 bases from J, with 8 bases between. Per germline, CDR1 KGHSH and CDR2 LQKENI. The CDR3 has 12 amino acids. The CDR3 sequence is CASSPLPGGYTF. CDR3 DNA: TGTGCCAGCTCACCACTCCCCGGGGGCTACACCTTC.

The chain uses TRBV5-1 and TRBJ1-3; no reliable D call. Per germline, CDR1 SGHRS and CDR2 YFSETQ. The CDR3 covers 12 residues. The V end lost 2 bases, the J end lost 8 bases, and 8 bases lay between the germline ends. The CDR3 DNA follows: TGCGCCAGCAGCTTCTCCGGGGACACCATATATTTT. Protein: CASSFSGDTIYF.